This TCR beta chain was documented in a study of technical replicates of blood from a handful of donors. Some clones are missing from TCRdb's copy, which holds only in-frame ones; the method was immunoSEQ multiplex PCR. The sample lists 75,000 to 80,000 clones, 94% occurring once. The V and J ends lost 3 bases and 4 bases respectively, with 14 bases between them. CDR3 length: 15 residues. CDR1 SEHNR and CDR2 FQNEAQ come from the germline V gene (reference sequence). The genes are TRBV7-9 and TRBJ2-3; tentatively, D is TRBD2 (5 bases). What was sequenced was T cells isolated from PBMCs. The sequence was obtained from a human donor in good health. The CDR3 DNA follows: TGTGCCAGCAGCTTTATAATAGGGAGCGCAGATACGCAGTATTTT. Translation: CASSFIIGSADTQYF.